This T cell receptor beta chain is from a study of cytomegalovirus exposure and HLA in healthy donors. Study findings and constraints: Accurate prediction of most subjects' HLA-A and HLA-B alleles from TCR beta sequences was reported. The productive fraction for most TCR beta V segments was about 90% or about 30% in an earlier analysis. In a later analysis, specific HLA alleles were associated with 15,000 to 20,000 TCR beta sequences at a 0.05 false discovery rate.

With regard to this clone: Its matching antigen is unknown.

After removal of 7 bases from V and 5 bases from J, the junction contained 6 bases not matched to a gene. The CDR3 length is 15 residues. Germline CDR1 and CDR2: LNHDA and SQIVND (reference sequence). Primers included in the PCR were 60 Vbeta and 13 Jbeta primers. Here immunoSEQ multiplex PCR was the method, and the copy in TCRdb shows in-frame clones only, minus some. The profile covers approximately 140,000 clones, with about 83% appearing a single time and more than 10% taken by the ten largest. The sequenced material came from PBMCs. The clonotype originates from a man aged 40-49 years in good health and CMV-seropositive. The chain has TRBV19 and TRBJ2-5, with TRBD2 matching 14 bases. The CDR3 loop is CASTKGLAGAETQYF. Here the CDR3 DNA reads TGTGCCAGTACCAAGGGACTAGCGGGAGCTGAGACCCAGTACTTC.